This T cell receptor beta chain was retrieved from a study of tumor-infiltrating lymphocytes in primary liver carcinoma. The researchers produced TCR beta cDNA from 450 to 600 ng total RNA with a constant-region primer. Researchers made the TCR beta libraries by running three nested multiplex PCR rounds with slightly modified ARM-PCR. The two initial PCR rounds, roughly 9 cycles each, used TRBV1-TRBV30 forward and C-beta reverse primers. MiXCR was run by TCRdb on the multiplex PCR reads, yielding one entry per CDR3 protein. The sample consists of around 190,000 distinct CDR3 sequences, 70% to 90% of them appearing once. Joint extraction of RNA and DNA used roughly 20-33 mg of bulk tissue that was unsorted. Those sampled were patients whose primary liver carcinoma was treated by surgical resection. The CDR3 loop spans 14 amino acids. The germline V gene encodes CDR1 MNHEY and CDR2 SVGAGI. V lost 6 bases and J lost 5, with 16 bases in between.

Sequenced sample: tumor tissue from primary liver carcinoma. This sequence originates from a man in his forties or fifties with primary liver carcinoma and hepatitis B virus infection. This chain links TRBV6-5 with TRBJ2-5; weak D call: TRBD2 (5 bases). The CDR3 sequence is CASSYVEGKETQYF. The CDR3 DNA sequence: TGTGCCAGCAGCTACGTAGAGGGCAAGGAGACCCAGTACTTC.